Below, one T cell receptor (beta chain) is given with its context. TCRdb's copy holds only in-frame clones and misses some; the assay was immunoSEQ multiplex PCR. This table has about 33,000 clones, more than 70% appearing once. CDR1 and CDR2 from the germline V gene are SGHTA and FQGTGA. V gave up 0 bases and J gave up 6 bases, with 11 bases separating them. This CDR3 comprises 14 residues. The data were obtained in a study of blood T cell repertoires in COVID-19. Turning to the study itself: The cDNA or gDNA used as material had been derived from T cells, B-cell-depleted T cells, or PBMCs.

Sequenced input: peripheral blood. The TCR sequence derives from a human donor in a cohort sampled during active COVID-19. The chain links TRBV7-3 to TRBJ1-1, with D perhaps TRBD1 (6 bases). The CDR3 DNA is TGTGCCAGCAGCTTAACACCAGGGGAATCTGAAGCTTTCTTT. This codes for CASSLTPGESEAFF.